This T cell receptor (beta chain) was sequenced during a study of OX40 agonist ivuxolimab in advanced cancers. Germline V gene sequence: CDR1 MNHNS, CDR2 SASEGT. Trimming pared 6 bases from V and 5 bases from J, leaving 17 bases between. The length of the CDR3 is 15 residues. Data came from immunoSEQ multiplex PCR; TCRdb stores just in-frame clones and leaves some out. The sample lists about 45,000 clones, roughly nine tenths seen once, with about a sixth in the top ten. This receptor was obtained from an adult with an advanced solid tumor such as melanoma, head and neck, liver or kidney cancer. This chain joins TRBV6-1 and TRBJ1-5, with D perhaps TRBD1 (6 bases). The source material was CD4+ or CD8+ T cells sorted from blood, sampled in a trial of the OX40 agonist ivuxolimab. CDR3 loop: CASRRSGTPDQPQHF. The DNA of the CDR3 is TGTGCCAGCAGACGATCCGGGACACCAGATCAGCCCCAGCATTTT.